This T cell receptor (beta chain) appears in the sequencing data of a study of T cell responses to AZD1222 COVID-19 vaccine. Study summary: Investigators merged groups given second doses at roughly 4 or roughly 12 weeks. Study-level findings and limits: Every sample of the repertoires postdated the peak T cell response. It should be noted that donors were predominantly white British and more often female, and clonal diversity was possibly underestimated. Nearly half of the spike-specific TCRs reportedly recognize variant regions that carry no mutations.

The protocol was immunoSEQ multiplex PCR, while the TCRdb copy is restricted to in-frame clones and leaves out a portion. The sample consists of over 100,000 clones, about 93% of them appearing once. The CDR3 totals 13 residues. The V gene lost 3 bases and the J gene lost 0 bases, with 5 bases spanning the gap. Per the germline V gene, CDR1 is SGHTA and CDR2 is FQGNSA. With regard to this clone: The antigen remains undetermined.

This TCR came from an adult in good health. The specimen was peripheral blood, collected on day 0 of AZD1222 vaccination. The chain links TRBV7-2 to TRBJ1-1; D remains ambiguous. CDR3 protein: CASSFSVNTEAFF. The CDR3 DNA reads TGTGCCAGCAGCTTTTCAGTGAACACTGAAGCTTTCTTT.